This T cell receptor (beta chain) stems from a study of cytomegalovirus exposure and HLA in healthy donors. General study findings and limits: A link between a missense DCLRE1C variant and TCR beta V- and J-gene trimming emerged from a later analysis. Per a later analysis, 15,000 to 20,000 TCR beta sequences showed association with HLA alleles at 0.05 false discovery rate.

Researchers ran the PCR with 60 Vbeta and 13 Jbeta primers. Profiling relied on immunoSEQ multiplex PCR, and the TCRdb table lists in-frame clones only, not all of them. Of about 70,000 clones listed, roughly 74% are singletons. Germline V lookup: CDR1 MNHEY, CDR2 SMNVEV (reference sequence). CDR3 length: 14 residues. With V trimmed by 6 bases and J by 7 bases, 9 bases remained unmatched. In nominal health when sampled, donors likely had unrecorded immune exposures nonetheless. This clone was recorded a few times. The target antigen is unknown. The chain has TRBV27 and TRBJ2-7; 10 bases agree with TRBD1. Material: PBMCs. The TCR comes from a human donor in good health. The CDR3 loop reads CASSLRQGAWEQYF. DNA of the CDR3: TGTGCCAGCAGCTTGCGACAGGGGGCATGGGAGCAGTACTTC.